Following are 14 T cell receptor beta chains from one sample sequenced in a study of blood T cell repertoires in COVID-19. Data came from immunoSEQ multiplex PCR; TCRdb stores just in-frame clones and leaves some out. The profile shows approximately 70,000 clones, roughly 90% of them singletons. Sequenced material: peripheral blood. These receptor sequences come from a man aged 45-60 years with COVID-19, enrolled during active disease.

The chain joins TRBV10-3 to TRBJ2-5; 10 nucleotides align to TRBD1. The CDR3 totals 15 residues. Germline CDR1 is ENHRY and CDR2 is SYGVKD. With 2 bases clipped from V and 5 bases from J, the junction kept 5 bases outside the gene matches. CDR3 coding DNA: TGTGCCATCAGTGAGGTGACAGGGGGCTCGGAGACCCAGTACTTC. Amino acid sequence: CAISEVTGGSETQYF.

The chain is built from TRBV11-1 and TRBJ2-7, with D possibly matching TRBD2 (5 bases). CDR1 is SGHAT, CDR2 FQDESV, per germline (reference sequence). The CDR3 is 13 amino acids. The germline V and J ends were trimmed by 0 bases and 7 bases, with 10 bases remaining between them. CDR3 nucleotide sequence: TGTGCCAGCAGCTTAGCGGAGGAATCGGAGCAGTACTTC. Residues: CASSLAEESEQYF.

The V and J genes are TRBV30 and TRBJ1-2, with TRBD1 as a possible D gene (6 bases). CDR1 is GTSNPN and CDR2 is SVGIG in the germline V gene (reference sequence). V lost 3 bases and J lost 8, with 16 bases in between. The CDR3 runs to 13 residues. CDR3 region: CAWRIQGSEGYTF. The CDR3 coding sequence is TGTGCCTGGAGGATACAGGGATCGGAAGGCTACACCTTC.

V is TRBV10-3 and J is TRBJ2-1; no definite D call. The CDR3 totals 11 residues. The germline V gene encodes CDR1 ENHRY and CDR2 SYGVKD. The ends were cut back, 3 bases at V and 9 bases at J, with 6 bases in the middle. The CDR3 here is CAISDGGEQFF. CDR3 bases: TGTGCCATCAGTGACGGTGGTGAGCAGTTCTTC.

V is TRBV5-1 and J is TRBJ2-3; 8 bases fit TRBD1. The junction had 6 bases not matched to a gene; V was cut back by 0 bases and J by 3 bases. The CDR3 length is 16 residues. Germline CDR1 reads SGHRS; CDR2 reads YFSETQ. The CDR3 region is CASSLVAGGITDTQYF. The CDR3 bases are TGCGCCAGCAGCTTGGTGGCAGGGGGCATAACAGATACGCAGTATTTT.

The chain employs TRBV27 and TRBJ2-2; 9 bases map to TRBD1. The CDR3 is made up of 15 amino acids. Trimming at V came to 2 bases and at J to 7 bases, leaving 5 bases not matched to a gene. Germline assignment: CDR1 MNHEY and CDR2 SMNVEV (reference sequence). DNA of the CDR3: TGTGCCAGCAGTTTAGAGGGACAGGGTATCGGGGAGCTGTTTTTT. Protein product: CASSLEGQGIGELFF.

The chain has TRBV7-2 and TRBJ2-1; 9 nucleotides match TRBD1. The V gene's germline CDR1 is SGHTA and CDR2 FQGNSA. The CDR3 spans 14 residues. The junction had 6 bases not matched to a gene; V was cut back by 5 bases and J by 7 bases. CDR3 DNA sequence: TGTGCCAGCAGCCTACAGGGGGCGGCGAATGAGCAGTTCTTC. It is translated as CASSLQGAANEQFF.

The chain employs TRBV14 and TRBJ2-2; 8 positions agree with TRBD2. The CDR3 has 20 residues. Per germline, CDR1 SGHDN and CDR2 FVKESK. The ends lost 2 bases at V and 7 bases at J; junction bases unmatched: 21. CDR3 protein: CASSQFKHRVPGLGIGELFF. DNA of the CDR3: TGTGCCAGCAGCCAATTCAAACACAGGGTGCCGGGACTAGGTATCGGGGAGCTGTTTTTT.

CDR3 DNA sequence: TGTGCCAGCATCTATAGCGGGATCTACAATGAGCAGTTCTTC. Protein product: CASIYSGIYNEQFF. The J gene is TRBJ2-1, the V gene TRBV2; 8 bases agree with TRBD2. Germline V CDR1 and CDR2: SNHLY, FYNNEI. CDR3 length equals 14 residues. V lost 7 bases to trimming and J lost 3 bases; unmatched junction nucleotides: 5.

The chain employs TRBV7-3 and TRBJ2-1, with 9 bases that match TRBD1. Trimming cost V 2 bases and J 3 bases; bases outside gene matches: 2. CDR1 is SGHTA, CDR2 FQGTGA, per germline. The CDR3 spans 15 residues. CDR3: CASSLGTGIYNEQFF. CDR3 DNA: TGTGCCAGCAGCTTAGGGACAGGGATCTACAATGAGCAGTTCTTC.

This CDR3 reads CASSQRGQDYEQYF. Written as DNA, the CDR3 is TGTGCCAGCTCACAAAGGGGACAGGACTACGAGCAGTACTTC. The V gene is TRBV18, the J gene TRBJ2-7, with 8 bases fitting TRBD1. J gave up 3 bases and V 4 bases, and 5 bases lay outside the gene matches. The length of the CDR3 is 14 residues. Germline V gene sequence: CDR1 KGHSH, CDR2 LQKENI.

The chain employs TRBV29-1 and TRBJ2-1; TRBD2 might be the D (6 bases). Deletions cut 6 bases from V and 7 bases from J, with 13 bases between. CDR3 length equals 12 residues. Germline assignment: CDR1 SQVTM and CDR2 ANQGSEA. The CDR3, as DNA: TGCAGCGTCCTTCCCGGGGGAAATGAGCAGTTCTTC. Translating gives CSVLPGGNEQFF.

The rearrangement joins TRBV7-5 to TRBJ2-1; the table gives TRBD2 as D, unverified against the DNA. TRBV7-5 is listed as a pseudogene. The CDR3 is 18 residues long. In nucleotides, the CDR3 is TGTGTCAGAAGCTTAGCTCCGACTGGACGGGAAGGATACAATGAGCAGTTCTTC. Amino acids: CVRSLAPTGREGYNEQFF.

V usage is TRBV29-1 and J usage is TRBJ2-3; 7 nucleotides line up with TRBD1. Germline-derived CDR1 and CDR2 are SQVTM and ANQGSEA. The J segment lost 4 bases and the V segment lost 6 bases, leaving 7 bases of the junction unmatched. The CDR3 has 13 residues. CDR3 region: CSVAHDRADTQYF. The CDR3 nucleotides read TGCAGCGTCGCCCACGACAGGGCAGATACGCAGTATTTT.